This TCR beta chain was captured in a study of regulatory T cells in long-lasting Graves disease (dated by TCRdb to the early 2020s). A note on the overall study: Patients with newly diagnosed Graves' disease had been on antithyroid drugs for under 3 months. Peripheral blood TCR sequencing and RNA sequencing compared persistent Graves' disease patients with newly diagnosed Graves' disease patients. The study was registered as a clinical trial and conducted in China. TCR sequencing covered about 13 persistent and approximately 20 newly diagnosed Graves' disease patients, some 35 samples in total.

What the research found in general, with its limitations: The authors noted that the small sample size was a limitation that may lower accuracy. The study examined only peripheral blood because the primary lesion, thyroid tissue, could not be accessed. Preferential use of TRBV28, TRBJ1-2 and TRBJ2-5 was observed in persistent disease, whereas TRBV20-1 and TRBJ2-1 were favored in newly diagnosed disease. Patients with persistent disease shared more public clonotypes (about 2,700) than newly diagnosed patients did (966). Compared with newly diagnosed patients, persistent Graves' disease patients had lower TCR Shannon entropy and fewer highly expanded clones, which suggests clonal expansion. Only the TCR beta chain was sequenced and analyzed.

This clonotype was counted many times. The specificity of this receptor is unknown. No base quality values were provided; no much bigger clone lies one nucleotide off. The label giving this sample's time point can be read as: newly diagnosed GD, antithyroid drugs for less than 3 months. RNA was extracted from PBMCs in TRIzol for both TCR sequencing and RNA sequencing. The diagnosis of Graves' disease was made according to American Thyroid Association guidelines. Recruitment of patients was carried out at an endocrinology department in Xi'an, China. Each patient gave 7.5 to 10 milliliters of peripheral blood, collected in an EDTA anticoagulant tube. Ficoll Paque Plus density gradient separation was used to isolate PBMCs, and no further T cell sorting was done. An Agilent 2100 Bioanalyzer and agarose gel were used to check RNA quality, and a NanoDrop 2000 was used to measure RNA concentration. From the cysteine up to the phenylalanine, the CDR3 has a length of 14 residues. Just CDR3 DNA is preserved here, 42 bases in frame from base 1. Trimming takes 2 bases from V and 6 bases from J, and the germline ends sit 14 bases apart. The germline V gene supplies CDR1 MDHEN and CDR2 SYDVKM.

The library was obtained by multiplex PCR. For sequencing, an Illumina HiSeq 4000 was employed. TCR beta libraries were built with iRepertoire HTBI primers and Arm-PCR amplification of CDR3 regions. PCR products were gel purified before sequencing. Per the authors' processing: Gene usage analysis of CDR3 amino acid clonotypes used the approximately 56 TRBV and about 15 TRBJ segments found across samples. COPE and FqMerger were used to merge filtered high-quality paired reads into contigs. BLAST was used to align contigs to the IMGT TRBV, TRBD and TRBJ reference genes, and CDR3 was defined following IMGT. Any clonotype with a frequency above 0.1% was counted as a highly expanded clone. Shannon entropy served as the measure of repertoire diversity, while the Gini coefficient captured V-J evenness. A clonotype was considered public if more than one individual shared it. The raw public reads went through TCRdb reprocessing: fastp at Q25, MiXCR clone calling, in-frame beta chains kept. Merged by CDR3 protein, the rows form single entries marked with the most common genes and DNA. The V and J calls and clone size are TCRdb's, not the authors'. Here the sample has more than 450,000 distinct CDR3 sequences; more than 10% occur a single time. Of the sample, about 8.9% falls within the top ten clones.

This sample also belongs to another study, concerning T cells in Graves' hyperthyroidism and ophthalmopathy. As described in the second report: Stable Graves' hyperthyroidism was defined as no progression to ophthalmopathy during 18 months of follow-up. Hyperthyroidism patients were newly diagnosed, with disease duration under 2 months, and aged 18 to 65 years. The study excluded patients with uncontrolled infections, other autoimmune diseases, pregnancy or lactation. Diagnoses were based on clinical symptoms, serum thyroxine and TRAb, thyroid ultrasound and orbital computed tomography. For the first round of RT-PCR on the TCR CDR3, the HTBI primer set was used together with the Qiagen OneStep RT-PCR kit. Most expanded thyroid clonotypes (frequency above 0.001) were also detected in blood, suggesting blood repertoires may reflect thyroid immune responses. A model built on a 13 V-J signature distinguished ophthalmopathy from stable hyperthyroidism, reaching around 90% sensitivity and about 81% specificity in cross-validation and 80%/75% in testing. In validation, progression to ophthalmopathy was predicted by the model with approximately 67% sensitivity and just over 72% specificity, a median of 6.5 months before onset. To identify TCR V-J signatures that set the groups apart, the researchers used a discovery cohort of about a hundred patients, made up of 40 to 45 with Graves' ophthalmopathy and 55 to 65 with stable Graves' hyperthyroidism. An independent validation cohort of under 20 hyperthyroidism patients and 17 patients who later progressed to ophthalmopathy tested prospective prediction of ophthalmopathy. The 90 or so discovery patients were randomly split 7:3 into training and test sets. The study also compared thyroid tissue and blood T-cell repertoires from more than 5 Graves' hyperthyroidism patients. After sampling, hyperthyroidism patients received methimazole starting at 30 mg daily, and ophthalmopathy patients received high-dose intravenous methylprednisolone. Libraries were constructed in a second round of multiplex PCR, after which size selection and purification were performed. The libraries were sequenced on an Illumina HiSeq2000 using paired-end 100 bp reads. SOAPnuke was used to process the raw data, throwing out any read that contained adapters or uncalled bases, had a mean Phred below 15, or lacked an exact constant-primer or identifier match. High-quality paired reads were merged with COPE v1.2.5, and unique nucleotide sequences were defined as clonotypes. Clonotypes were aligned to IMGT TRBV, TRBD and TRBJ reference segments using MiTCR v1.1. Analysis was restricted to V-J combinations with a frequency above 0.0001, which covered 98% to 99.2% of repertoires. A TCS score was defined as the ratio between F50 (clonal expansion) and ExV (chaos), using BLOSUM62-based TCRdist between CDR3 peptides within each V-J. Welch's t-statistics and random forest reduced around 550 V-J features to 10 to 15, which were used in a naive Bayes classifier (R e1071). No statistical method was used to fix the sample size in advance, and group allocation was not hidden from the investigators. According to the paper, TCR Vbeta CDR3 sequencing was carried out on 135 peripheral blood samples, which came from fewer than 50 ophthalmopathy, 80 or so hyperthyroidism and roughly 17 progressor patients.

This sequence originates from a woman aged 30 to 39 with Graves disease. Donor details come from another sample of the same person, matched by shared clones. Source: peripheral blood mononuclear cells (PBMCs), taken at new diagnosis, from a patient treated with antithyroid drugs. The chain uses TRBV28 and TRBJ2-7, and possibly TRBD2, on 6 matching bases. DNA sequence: TGTGCCAGCAGTTTAGGGGGGTCCCCAATCGAGCAGTACTTC. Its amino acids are CASSLGGSPIEQYF.